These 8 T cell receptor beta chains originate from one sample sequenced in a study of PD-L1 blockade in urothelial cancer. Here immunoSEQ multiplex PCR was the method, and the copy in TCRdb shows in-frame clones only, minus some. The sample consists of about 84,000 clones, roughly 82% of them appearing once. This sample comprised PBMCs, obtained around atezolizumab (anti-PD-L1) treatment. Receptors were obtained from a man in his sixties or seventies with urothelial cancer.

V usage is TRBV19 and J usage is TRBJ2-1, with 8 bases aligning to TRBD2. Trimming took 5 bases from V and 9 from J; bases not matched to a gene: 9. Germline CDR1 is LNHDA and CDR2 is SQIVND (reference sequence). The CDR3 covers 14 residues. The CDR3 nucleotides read TGTGCCAGTAGTCCATTTAGCGGGGCGGGTGAGCAGTTCTTC. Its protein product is CASSPFSGAGEQFF.

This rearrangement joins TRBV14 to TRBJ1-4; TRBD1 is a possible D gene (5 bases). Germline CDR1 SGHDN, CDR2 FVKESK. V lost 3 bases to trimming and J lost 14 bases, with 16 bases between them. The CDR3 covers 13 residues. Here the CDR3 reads CASSQGPGDGLFF. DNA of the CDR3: TGTGCCAGCAGCCAGGGACCGGGGGACGGCCTGTTTTTT. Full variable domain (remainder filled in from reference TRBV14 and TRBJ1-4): EAGVTQFPSHSVIEKGQTVTLRCDPISGHDNLYWYRRVMGKEIKFLLHFVKESKQDESGMPNNRFLAERTGGTYSTLKVQPAELEDSGVYFCASSQGPGDGLFFGSGTQLSVL.

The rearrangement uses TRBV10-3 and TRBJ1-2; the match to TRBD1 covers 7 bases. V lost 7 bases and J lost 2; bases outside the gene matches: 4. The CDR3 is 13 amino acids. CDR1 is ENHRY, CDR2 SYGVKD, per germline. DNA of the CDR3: TGTGCCATCACCCAGGGACAGAACTATGGCTACACCTTC. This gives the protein CAITQGQNYGYTF.

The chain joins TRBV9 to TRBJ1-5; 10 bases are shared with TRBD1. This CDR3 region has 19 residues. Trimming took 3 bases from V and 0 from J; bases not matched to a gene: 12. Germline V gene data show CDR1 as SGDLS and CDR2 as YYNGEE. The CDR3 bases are TGTGCCAGCAGCGAGGGACCGGGACAGGGGATATATAGCAATCAGCCCCAGCATTTT. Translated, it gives CASSEGPGQGIYSNQPQHF. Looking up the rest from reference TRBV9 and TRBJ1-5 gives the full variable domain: DSGVTQTPKHLITATGQRVTLRCSPRSGDLSVYWYQQSLDQGLQFLIQYYNGEERAKGNILERFSAQQFPDLHSELNLSSLELGDSALYFCASSEGPGQGIYSNQPQHFGDGTRLSIL.

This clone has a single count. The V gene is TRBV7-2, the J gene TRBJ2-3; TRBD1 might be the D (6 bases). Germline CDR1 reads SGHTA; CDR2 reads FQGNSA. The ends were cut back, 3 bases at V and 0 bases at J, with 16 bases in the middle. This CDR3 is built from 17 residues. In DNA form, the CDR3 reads TGTGCCAGCAGCTTGAACTGGGACACCGCTAGCACAGATACGCAGTATTTT. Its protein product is CASSLNWDTASTDTQYF.

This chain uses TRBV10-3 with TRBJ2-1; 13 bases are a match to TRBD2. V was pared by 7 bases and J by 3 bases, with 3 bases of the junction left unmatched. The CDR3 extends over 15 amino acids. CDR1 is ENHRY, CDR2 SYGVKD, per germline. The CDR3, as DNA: TGTGCCATCACGACTAGCGGGGGGTTCTACAATGAGCAGTTCTTC. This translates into CAITTSGGFYNEQFF.

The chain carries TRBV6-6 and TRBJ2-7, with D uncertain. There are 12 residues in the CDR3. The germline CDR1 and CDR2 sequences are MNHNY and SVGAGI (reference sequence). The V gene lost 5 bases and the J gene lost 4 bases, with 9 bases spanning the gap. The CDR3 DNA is TGTGCCAGCAGTACTACTACTTACGAGCAGTACTTC. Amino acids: CASSTTTYEQYF.

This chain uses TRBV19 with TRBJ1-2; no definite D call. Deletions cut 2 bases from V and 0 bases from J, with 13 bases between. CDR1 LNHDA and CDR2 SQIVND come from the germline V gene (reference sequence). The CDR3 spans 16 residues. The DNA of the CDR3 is TGTGCCAGTAGTATAACAGTTGACGCGTCTAACTATGGCTACACCTTC. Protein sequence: CASSITVDASNYGYTF.